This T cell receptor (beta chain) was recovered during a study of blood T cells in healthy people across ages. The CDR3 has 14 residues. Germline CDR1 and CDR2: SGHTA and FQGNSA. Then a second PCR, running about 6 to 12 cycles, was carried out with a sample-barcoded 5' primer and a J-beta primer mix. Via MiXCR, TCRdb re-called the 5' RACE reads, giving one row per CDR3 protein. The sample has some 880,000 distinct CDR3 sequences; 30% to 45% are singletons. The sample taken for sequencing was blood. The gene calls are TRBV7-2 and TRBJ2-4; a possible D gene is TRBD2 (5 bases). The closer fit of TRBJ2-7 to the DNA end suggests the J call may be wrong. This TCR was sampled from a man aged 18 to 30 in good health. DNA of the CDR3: TGTGCCAGCAGCTTAGCGCTAGAGGGCTACGAGCAGTACTTC. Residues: CASSLALEGYEQYF.